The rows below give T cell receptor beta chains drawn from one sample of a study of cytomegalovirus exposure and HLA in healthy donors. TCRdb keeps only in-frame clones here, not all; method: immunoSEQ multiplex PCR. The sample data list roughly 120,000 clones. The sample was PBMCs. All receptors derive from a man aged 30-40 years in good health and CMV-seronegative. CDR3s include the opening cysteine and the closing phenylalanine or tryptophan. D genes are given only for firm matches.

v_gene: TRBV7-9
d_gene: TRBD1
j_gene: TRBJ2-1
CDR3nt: TGTGCCAGCAGCTTAGGACCGGACAGGGGCTTGAATGAGCAGTTCTTC
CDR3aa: CASSLGPDRGLNEQFF

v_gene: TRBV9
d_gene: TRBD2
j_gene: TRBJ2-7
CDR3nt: TGTGCCAGCAGCTTCCGGGGGGAGGGCCCACGCGAGCAGTACTTC
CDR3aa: CASSFRGEGPREQYF

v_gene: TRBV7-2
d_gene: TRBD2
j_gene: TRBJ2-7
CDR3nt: TGTGCCACCAAGGACGGACTAGCGGGAGGAGGAGACGAGCAGTACTTC
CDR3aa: CATKDGLAGGGDEQYF

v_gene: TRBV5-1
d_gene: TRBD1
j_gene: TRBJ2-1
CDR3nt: TGCGCCAGCAGCAAGGCCGGACAGGGGGCCGAGGGTGAGCAGTTCTTC
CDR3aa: CASSKAGQGAEGEQFF

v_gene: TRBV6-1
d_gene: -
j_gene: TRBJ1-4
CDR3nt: TGTGCCAGCAAGAGGCCAGAGGAAAAACTGTTTTTT
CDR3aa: CASKRPEEKLFF

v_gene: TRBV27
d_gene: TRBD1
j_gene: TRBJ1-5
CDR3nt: TGTGCCAGCAGTTTAGTGACAGGGGGTCAGCCCCAGCATTTT
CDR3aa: CASSLVTGGQPQHF

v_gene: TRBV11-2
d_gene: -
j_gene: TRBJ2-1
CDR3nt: TGTGCCAGCAGCTTAGATCTAACGGGGTCGGGATACAATGAGCAGTTCTTC
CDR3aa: CASSLDLTGSGYNEQFF

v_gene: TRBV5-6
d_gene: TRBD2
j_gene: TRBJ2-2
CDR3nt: TGTGCCAGCAGCAGAGGACTAGCGGGAGGGCCTCACACCGGGGAGCTGTTTTTT
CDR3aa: CASSRGLAGGPHTGELFF

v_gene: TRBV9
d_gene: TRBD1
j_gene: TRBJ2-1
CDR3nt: TGTGCCAGCAGCGCAAATACCGGGACAGCCGTCTACAATGAGCAGTTCTTC
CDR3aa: CASSANTGTAVYNEQFF

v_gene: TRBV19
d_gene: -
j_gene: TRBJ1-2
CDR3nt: TGTGCCAGTAGCCCGGACAGCCTTAACTATGGCTACACCTTC
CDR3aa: CASSPDSLNYGYTF

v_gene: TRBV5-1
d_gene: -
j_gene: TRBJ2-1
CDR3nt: TGCGCCAGCAGCTTGGCCACCTGGGAGTATGAGCAGTTCTTC
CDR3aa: CASSLATWEYEQFF

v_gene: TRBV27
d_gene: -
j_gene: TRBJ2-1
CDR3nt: TGTGCCAGCAGTCCCTCGCTAGATAATGAGCAGTTCTTC
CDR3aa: CASSPSLDNEQFF

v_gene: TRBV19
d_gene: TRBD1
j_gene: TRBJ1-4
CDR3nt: TGTGCCAGTGCCGGACAGGGGGAGCCCAATGAAAAACTGTTTTTT
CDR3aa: CASAGQGEPNEKLFF

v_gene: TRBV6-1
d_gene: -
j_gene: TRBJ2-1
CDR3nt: TGTGCCAGCAGTCTCCTGGAGGGGGCAGCGCAGTTCTTC
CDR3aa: CASSLLEGAAQFF

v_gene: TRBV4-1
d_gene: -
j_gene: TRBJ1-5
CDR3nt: TGCGCCAGCAGCCAAGACCTCCGAGTAGAGCCCCAGCATTTT
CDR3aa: CASSQDLRVEPQHF

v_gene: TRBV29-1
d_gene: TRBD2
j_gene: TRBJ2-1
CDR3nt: TGCAGCGTTGAAGTTTGGACTAGCGGGAGCTCCTACAATGAGCAGTTCTTC
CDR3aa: CSVEVWTSGSSYNEQFF

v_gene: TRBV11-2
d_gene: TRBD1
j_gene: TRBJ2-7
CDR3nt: TGTGCCAGCAGCTATACCCGGGACAGCGAGCAGTACTTC
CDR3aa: CASSYTRDSEQYF

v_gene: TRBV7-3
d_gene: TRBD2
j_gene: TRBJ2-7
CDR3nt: TGTGCCAGCAGCTTAAGCGGGAGCGGCGCCTACGAGCAGTACTTC
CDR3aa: CASSLSGSGAYEQYF

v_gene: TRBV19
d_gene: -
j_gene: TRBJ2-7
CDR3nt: TGTGCCAGTAGACCCTCCTCGGGGAGGGAGCAGTACTTC
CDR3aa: CASRPSSGREQYF

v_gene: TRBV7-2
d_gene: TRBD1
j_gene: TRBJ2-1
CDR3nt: TGTGCCAGCAGCTTAGCTGACAGGGGAGTTGAGCAGTTCTTC
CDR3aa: CASSLADRGVEQFF

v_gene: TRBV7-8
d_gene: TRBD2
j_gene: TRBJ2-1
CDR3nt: TGTGCCAGCAGCTTAGAGAGAGTAGCGGGGACGAATGAGCAGTTCTTC
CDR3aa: CASSLERVAGTNEQFF

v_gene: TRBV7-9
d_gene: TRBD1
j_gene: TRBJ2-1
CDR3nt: TGTGCCAGCAGCTCAGGGGGTTATTTCGGCGGTGAGCAGTTCTTC
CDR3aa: CASSSGGYFGGEQFF

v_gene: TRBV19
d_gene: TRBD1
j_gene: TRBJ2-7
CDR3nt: TGTGCCAGTAGTATAGGAGGACAGGGCTCCTACGAGCAGTACTTC
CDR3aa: CASSIGGQGSYEQYF

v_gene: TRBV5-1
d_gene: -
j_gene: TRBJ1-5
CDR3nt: TGCGCCAGCGCTACGAATCAGCCCCAGCATTTT
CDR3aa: CASATNQPQHF

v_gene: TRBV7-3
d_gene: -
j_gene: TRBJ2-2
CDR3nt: TGTGCCAGCAGCTTATATGTGGGGGGGAACACCGGGGAGCTGTTTTTT
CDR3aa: CASSLYVGGNTGELFF

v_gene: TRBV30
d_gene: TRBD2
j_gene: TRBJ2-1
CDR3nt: TGTGCCTGGAGTGGACTAGCGAAGGAGCAGTTCTTC
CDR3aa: CAWSGLAKEQFF

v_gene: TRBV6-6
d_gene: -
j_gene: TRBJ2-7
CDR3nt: TGTGCCAGCAGGGGACAAAGAGGGCCCTACGAGCAGTACTTC
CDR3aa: CASRGQRGPYEQYF

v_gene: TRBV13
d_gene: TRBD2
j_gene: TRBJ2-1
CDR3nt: TGTGCCAGCTACAATAGCGGGACGAATGAGCAGTTCTTC
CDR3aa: CASYNSGTNEQFF

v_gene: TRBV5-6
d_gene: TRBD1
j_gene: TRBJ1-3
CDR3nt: TGTGCCAGCAGCATATTCGGACAGGGGGGAGAAAACACCATATATTTT
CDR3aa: CASSIFGQGGENTIYF

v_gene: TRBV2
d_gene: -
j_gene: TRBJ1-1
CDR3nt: TGTGCCAGCAGGGATGACTCCGCTGAAGCTTTCTTT
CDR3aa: CASRDDSAEAFF

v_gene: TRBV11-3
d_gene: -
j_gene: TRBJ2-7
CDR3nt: TGTGCCAGCAGCTCCCCCGATGGGGGCCACGAGCAGTACTTC
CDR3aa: CASSSPDGGHEQYF

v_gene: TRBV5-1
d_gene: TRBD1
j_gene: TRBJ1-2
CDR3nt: TGCGCCAGCAGCCGGGACAGTCTTAACTATGGCTACACCTTC
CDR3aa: CASSRDSLNYGYTF

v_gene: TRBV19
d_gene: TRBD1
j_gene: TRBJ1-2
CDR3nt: TGTGCCAGTAGACTTAACAGGGGGCAAGGCTACACCTTC
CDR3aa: CASRLNRGQGYTF

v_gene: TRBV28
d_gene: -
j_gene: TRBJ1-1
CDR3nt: TGTGCCAGCAGTTTCGGGGAGGGGCAGGGCACTGAAGCTTTCTTT
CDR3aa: CASSFGEGQGTEAFF

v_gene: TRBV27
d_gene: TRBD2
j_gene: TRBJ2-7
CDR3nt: TGTGCCAGCAGTTTCAATAGCGGGAGGCTCTCCTACGAGCAGTACTTC
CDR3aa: CASSFNSGRLSYEQYF

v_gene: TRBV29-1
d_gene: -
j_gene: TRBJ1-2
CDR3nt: TGCAGCATCCAGGACTATGGCTACACCTTC
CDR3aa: CSIQDYGYTF

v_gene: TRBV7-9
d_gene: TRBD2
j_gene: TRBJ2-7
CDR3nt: TGTGCCAGCAGCCCTAGCGGCGATCCCTACGAGCAGTACTTC
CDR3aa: CASSPSGDPYEQYF

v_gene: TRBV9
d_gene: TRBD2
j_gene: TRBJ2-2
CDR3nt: TGTGCCAGCAGCGTAGGGGGACTAGCGGCGAACACCGGGGAGCTGTTTTTT
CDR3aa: CASSVGGLAANTGELFF

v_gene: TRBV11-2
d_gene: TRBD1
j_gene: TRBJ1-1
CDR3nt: TGTGCCAGCAGCCTGGGACAGACGAAGAACACTGAAGCTTTCTTT
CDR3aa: CASSLGQTKNTEAFF

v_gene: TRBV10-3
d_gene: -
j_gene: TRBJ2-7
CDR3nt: TGTGCCATCAGTGAAGTGAGCTCCTACGAGCAGTACTTC
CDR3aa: CAISEVSSYEQYF